A selection of T cell receptor beta chains follows, all from one sample in a study of blood T cell repertoires in COVID-19. The data were produced by immunoSEQ multiplex PCR, yet TCRdb's version contains in-frame clones alone and is incomplete. The sample lists about 120,000 clones, 81% occurring once. Material: peripheral blood. These receptors were collected from a man aged 25-40 years with COVID-19, enrolled during active disease. Each CDR3 is given with its conserved first and last residue. D genes are given only for firm matches. Only part of the rows carry a size: once, few, many, or a class if the clone is expanded.

CDR3 length | J gene | V gene | D gene | clone size | CDR3 protein | CDR3 DNA
15 | TRBJ1-6 | TRBV27 | TRBD1 | few | CASSARQGPNSPLHF | TGTGCCAGCAGTGCCCGACAGGGCCCCAATTCACCCCTCCACTTT
13 | TRBJ1-2 | TRBV19 | - | few | CASRRTVADGYTF | TGTGCCAGCAGGAGGACGGTTGCCGATGGCTACACCTTC
14 | TRBJ1-4 | TRBV19 | TRBD1 | few | CASSVGQGPEKLFF | TGTGCCAGTAGTGTGGGACAGGGACCCGAAAAACTGTTTTTT
16 | TRBJ1-1 | TRBV11-3 | TRBD1 | - | CASSLRQGALNTEAFF | TGTGCCAGCAGCTTACGGCAGGGGGCCCTCAACACTGAAGCTTTCTTT
15 | TRBJ2-2 | TRBV19 | - | - | CASSIWQANPGELFF | TGTGCCAGTAGTATTTGGCAGGCGAACCCCGGGGAGCTGTTTTTT
15 | TRBJ2-1 | TRBV28 | TRBD2 | - | CASRIAGGRYNEQFF | TGTGCCAGCAGAATAGCGGGGGGGCGCTACAATGAGCAGTTCTTC
14 | TRBJ2-7 | TRBV28 | - | - | CASSPPGRAYEQYF | TGTGCCAGCAGTCCACCCGGCAGGGCCTACGAGCAGTACTTC
14 | TRBJ2-4 | TRBV19 | TRBD2 | - | CASSMGLAENIQYF | TGTGCCAGTAGTATGGGTCTAGCGGAAAACATTCAGTACTTC
15 | TRBJ1-2 | TRBV29-1 | TRBD1 | - | CSVDPGGGRDYGYTF | TGCAGCGTTGACCCAGGAGGGGGCCGGGACTATGGCTACACCTTC
15 | TRBJ2-3 | TRBV4-2 | - | - | CASSQAGTVPDTQYF | TGTGCCAGCAGCCAAGCAGGGACTGTGCCAGATACGCAGTATTTT
15 | TRBJ1-5 | TRBV6-5 | TRBD1 | - | CASTQGALGNQPQHF | TGTGCCAGCACACAGGGGGCGTTGGGCAATCAGCCCCAGCATTTT
14 | TRBJ2-1 | TRBV6-5 | TRBD2 | - | CASSPAGAVNEQFF | TGTGCCAGCAGTCCCGCGGGAGCAGTTAATGAGCAGTTCTTC
16 | TRBJ1-2 | TRBV4-1 | - | - | CASSSDEDFLNYGYTF | TGCGCCAGCAGCTCCGATGAGGATTTCCTAAACTATGGCTACACCTTC
15 | TRBJ1-5 | TRBV28 | TRBD1 | few | CASSSGQASNQPQHF | TGTGCCAGCAGTTCGGGACAGGCGTCGAATCAGCCCCAGCATTTT
16 | TRBJ2-3 | TRBV25-1 | TRBD2 | few | CASSETGAGEADTQYF | TGTGCCAGCAGTGAAACTGGAGCGGGAGAGGCAGATACGCAGTATTTT
12 | TRBJ1-5 | TRBV12-3/TRBV12-4 | - | - | CASSHGNQPQHF | TGTGCCAGCAGTCACGGTAATCAGCCCCAGCATTTT
17 | TRBJ1-2 | TRBV6-2/TRBV6-3 | - | - | CASSPLRDPGRSYGYTF | TGTGCCAGCAGTCCCCTCCGGGATCCTGGCCGGAGCTATGGCTACACCTTC
13 | TRBJ1-2 | TRBV19 | - | many | CASSTQGIYGYTF | TGTGCCAGTAGTACACAGGGTATCTATGGCTACACCTTC
13 | TRBJ1-6 | TRBV27 | - | - | CASSLRGDSPLHF | TGTGCCAGCAGTTTGAGAGGAGACTCACCCCTCCACTTT
14 | TRBJ1-1 | TRBV7-9 | TRBD1 | - | CASSLDRANTEAFF | TGTGCCAGCAGCCTGGACAGGGCGAACACTGAAGCTTTCTTT
17 | TRBJ2-3 | TRBV28 | TRBD1 | once | CASSEYGQGEWSDTQYF | TGTGCCAGCAGTGAATATGGACAGGGGGAATGGTCAGATACGCAGTATTTT
16 | TRBJ2-1 | TRBV19 | - | - | CASSISGRGSYNEQFF | TGTGCCAGTAGTATTTCGGGAAGAGGCTCCTACAATGAGCAGTTCTTC
13 | TRBJ1-1 | TRBV30 | TRBD1 | - | CAWSRTGNTEAFF | TGTGCCTGGAGTCGGACAGGGAACACTGAAGCTTTCTTT
17 | TRBJ1-6 | TRBV30 | - | - | CAWSVPDSHLYNSPLHF | TGTGCCTGGAGTGTACCGGACAGCCACCTCTATAATTCACCCCTCCACTTT
16 | TRBJ2-6 | TRBV19 | - | few | CASSMMGGTGANVLTF | TGTGCCAGTAGTATGATGGGGGGAACTGGGGCCAACGTCCTGACTTTC
12 | TRBJ1-2 | TRBV28 | - | few | CASSLYEYGYTF | TGTGCCAGCAGTTTATACGAGTATGGCTACACCTTC
15 | TRBJ2-3 | TRBV30 | - | - | CAWSVLRGPADTQYF | TGTGCCTGGAGTGTACTGCGGGGACCCGCGGATACGCAGTATTTT
18 | TRBJ1-5 | TRBV7-9 | - | - | CASSLAPRGGKVNQPQHF | TGTGCCAGCAGCTTAGCCCCTAGGGGCGGGAAGGTAAATCAGCCCCAGCATTTT
13 | TRBJ1-4 | TRBV7-6 | - | once | CASSLAGGEKLFF | TGTGCCAGCAGCTTAGCAGGGGGTGAAAAACTGTTTTTT
13 | TRBJ2-1 | TRBV11-3 | - | few | CASSYLGYNEQFF | TGTGCCAGCAGTTACCTAGGCTACAATGAGCAGTTCTTC
13 | TRBJ1-1 | TRBV7-3 | - | - | CASSSAPGGEAFF | TGTGCCAGCAGCTCCGCCCCGGGAGGGGAAGCTTTCTTT
14 | TRBJ2-7 | TRBV14 | - | many | CASSQGGLGGAQYF | TGTGCCAGCAGCCAAGGGGGGCTTGGGGGAGCGCAGTACTTC
13 | TRBJ2-7 | TRBV28 | - | few | CASSGLRAGEQYF | TGTGCCAGCAGTGGGCTCAGGGCTGGGGAGCAGTACTTC
14 | TRBJ1-2 | TRBV7-8 | TRBD1 | - | CASSPRRTGYGYTF | TGTGCCAGCAGCCCCCGTAGGACAGGGTATGGCTACACCTTC
11 | TRBJ2-2 | TRBV30 | - | - | CAEDDTGELFF | TGTGCCGAGGATGACACCGGGGAGCTGTTTTTT
14 | TRBJ2-1 | TRBV29-1 | TRBD1 | - | CSVGLDRVLVEQFF | TGCAGCGTTGGCCTGGACAGGGTTTTGGTCGAGCAGTTCTTC
16 | TRBJ2-5 | TRBV28 | TRBD1 | - | CASRGQLVPVGETQYF | TGTGCCAGCAGGGGACAGCTCGTACCGGTCGGAGAGACCCAGTACTTC
12 | TRBJ2-5 | TRBV30 | - | - | CAWSFRGETQYF | TGTGCCTGGAGTTTCAGGGGTGAGACCCAGTACTTC
13 | TRBJ1-1 | TRBV9 | - | - | CASSVRWNTEAFF | TGTGCCAGCAGCGTCCGTTGGAACACTGAAGCTTTCTTT
15 | TRBJ2-1 | TRBV28 | TRBD2 | - | CASSVTSGRADEQFF | TGTGCCAGCAGTGTAACTAGCGGGAGGGCTGATGAGCAGTTCTTC
15 | TRBJ1-3 | TRBV18 | - | - | CASSPTTDSGNTIYF | TGTGCCAGCTCACCAACGACAGACTCTGGAAACACCATATATTTT
14 | TRBJ2-2 | TRBV18 | - | - | CASSPLRGSGELFF | TGTGCCAGCTCACCACTCAGGGGAAGCGGGGAGCTGTTTTTT
14 | TRBJ2-3 | TRBV30 | TRBD2 | - | CAWTLAGGPDTQYF | TGTGCCTGGACCTTAGCGGGGGGCCCCGATACGCAGTATTTT
18 | TRBJ2-1 | TRBV7-8 | TRBD2 | - | CASSLGTSGRAGNNEQFF | TGTGCCAGCAGCTTAGGGACTAGCGGGAGGGCTGGAAACAATGAGCAGTTCTTC
18 | TRBJ2-7 | TRBV7-8 | TRBD1 | few | CASSLDEDPGQGGYEQYF | TGTGCCAGCAGCCTAGACGAGGACCCGGGACAGGGGGGCTACGAGCAGTACTTC
15 | TRBJ2-3 | TRBV2 | - | - | CASISAGWGTDTQYF | TGTGCCAGCATCTCGGCCGGGTGGGGCACAGATACGCAGTATTTT
15 | TRBJ2-5 | TRBV7-2 | - | - | CASSTDRAGQETQYF | TGTGCCAGCAGCACCGACAGGGCGGGACAAGAGACCCAGTACTTC
14 | TRBJ1-1 | TRBV11-2 | - | once | CASSQGHLNTEAFF | TGTGCCAGCAGCCAGGGACACCTGAACACTGAAGCTTTCTTT
14 | TRBJ2-5 | TRBV7-7 | - | - | CASSLGAGRETQYF | TGTGCCAGCAGCTTAGGTGCAGGAAGGGAGACCCAGTACTTC
13 | TRBJ2-2 | TRBV28 | - | - | CASSPPGTGELFF | TGTGCCAGCAGTCCCCCGGGGACCGGGGAGCTGTTTTTT